This T cell receptor (beta chain) was found in a study of blood T cell repertoires in COVID-19. Produced via immunoSEQ multiplex PCR; TCRdb's table is partial and in-frame only. The repertoire consists of 150,000 to 200,000 clones, with 85% to 90% occurring once and the leading ten covering 0.75% to 0.9%. The CDR3 is made up of 16 amino acids. In germline, CDR1 is ENHRY, CDR2 SYGVKD. J lost 2 bases, V lost 2 bases, and 0 bases had no gene match. The TCR sequence derives from a woman in her seventies with acute or convalescent COVID-19. The sequencing input was peripheral blood. The chain employs TRBV10-3 and TRBJ2-1; 13 positions match TRBD2. The CDR3 spells CAISETSGGAYNEQFF. The CDR3 coding sequence is TGTGCCATCAGTGAGACTAGCGGGGGGGCCTACAATGAGCAGTTCTTC.